This is a list of T cell receptor beta chains from one sample in a study of tumor-infiltrating lymphocytes in primary liver carcinoma. TCRdb passed the multiplex PCR reads through MiXCR, listing each CDR3 protein once. The table shows about 54,000 distinct CDR3 sequences, with 60% to 75% occurring only once. The sequencing sample was made of liver tumor tissue from sampling region 2. The receptors stem from a man aged 35 to 55 with primary liver carcinoma and hepatitis B virus infection. CDR3s include the opening cysteine and the closing phenylalanine or tryptophan. The D gene is left open where the match is weak. Some rows mark clone size as missing; the rest say once, few, many or name a class of expanded clone.

V,size,J,D,CDR3,DNA
TRBV4-2,NA,TRBJ2-1,TRBD2,CANSPTSGISYNEQFF,TGCGCCAACAGCCCGACCAGCGGGATCTCCTACAATGAGCAGTTCTTC
TRBV7-9,many,TRBJ2-7,NA,CASSLAAGQALREQYF,TGTGCCAGCAGCTTAGCGGCGGGCCAGGCCTTGCGCGAGCAGTACTTC
TRBV7-9,few,TRBJ1-4,NA,CASSSVGTNEKLFF,TGTGCCAGCAGCTCAGTGGGTACTAATGAAAAACTGTTTTTT
TRBV5-6,many,TRBJ2-7,NA,CASSLGGVYEQYF,TGTGCCAGCAGCTTGGGGGGAGTCTACGAGCAGTACTTC
TRBV10-2,NA,TRBJ2-1,NA,CASTGDYNEQFF,TGCGCCAGCACAGGAGACTACAATGAACAGTTCTTC
TRBV18,once,TRBJ2-1,TRBD2,CASSPMTSGVSYHEQFF,TGTGCCAGCTCACCTATGACTAGCGGGGTTTCCTACCATGAGCAGTTCTTC
TRBV5-1,many,TRBJ2-2,TRBD1,CASSFKAGGTGELFF,TGCGCCAGCAGCTTTAAAGCAGGGGGCACCGGGGAGCTGTTTTTT
TRBV28,many,TRBJ1-1,NA,CASSYVYLQGMGVNTEAFF,TGTGCCAGCAGTTACGTCTACCTACAGGGCATGGGGGTGAACACTGAAGCTTTCTTT
TRBV12-3/TRBV12-4,NA,TRBJ1-2,NA,CASSSTGCGGGYTF,TGTGCCAGCAGTTCCACAGGGTGCGGGGGTGGTTACACCTTC
TRBV6-2/TRBV6-3,NA,TRBJ2-2,NA,CASSYSSNIGELFF,TGTGCCAGCAGTTACTCGAGTAACATCGGGGAGCTGTTTTTC
TRBV18,NA,TRBJ2-5,NA,CASSTSYQETQYF,TGTGCCAGCTCAACTTCGTACCAAGAGACCCAGTACTTC
TRBV2,NA,TRBJ2-5,NA,CASGRFHETQYF,TGTGCCAGCGGCAGGTTTCATGAGACCCAGTACTTC
TRBV6-5,many,TRBJ1-5,NA,CASSRTAGGTQPQHF,TGTGCCAGCAGTCGGACGGCCGGAGGGACTCAGCCCCAGCATTTT
TRBV29-1,NA,TRBJ2-1,NA,CSVHPGASSYNERFF,TGCAGCGTACATCCAGGGGCGAGCTCCTACAATGAGCGGTTCTTC
TRBV12-3/TRBV12-4,NA,TRBJ1-2,NA,CDSSLAARGNYGYTF,TGTGACAGCAGCCTAGCCGCTCGGGGGAACTATGGCTACACCTTC
TRBV4-2,NA,TRBJ2-3,TRBD2,CVSSQEPAGASTDTQYF,TGTGTCAGCAGCCAAGAGCCAGCGGGAGCTAGCACAGATACGCAATATTTT
TRBV29-1,NA,TRBJ2-5,TRBD1,CNGGGQGQETQYF,TGCAACGGGGGAGGACAGGGGCAAGAGACCCAGTACTTC
TRBV11-2,few,TRBJ1-5,NA,CASSLGPPGTNQPQHF,TGTGCCAGCAGCTTAGGCCCTCCCGGGACAAATCAGCCCCAGCATTTT
TRBV5-1,many,TRBJ2-1,TRBD2,CASSETSGSVYEQFF,TGCGCCAGCAGCGAGACTAGCGGGAGTGTGTATGAGCAGTTCTTC
TRBV6-4,NA,TRBJ1-5,NA,CATDTFCPYSNQPQHF,TGTGCCACTGACACTTTTTGCCCTTATAGCAATCAGCCCCAGCATTTT
TRBV25-1,NA,TRBJ2-5,NA,CASSAAEGSQETQYF,TGTGCCAGCAGTGCCGCGGAGGGCAGTCAAGAGACCCAGTACTTC
TRBV7-8,NA,TRBJ1-1,NA,CARSPRAEGMNTEAFF,TGTGCCAGAAGCCCACGAGCAGAGGGAATGAACACTGAAGCTTTCTTT
TRBV4-2,NA,TRBJ1-3,NA,CASSRDEAGNTICF,TGCGCCAGCAGCAGGGACGAGGCGGGAAACACCATATGTTTT
TRBV15,few,TRBJ1-1,TRBD1,CATQTTWDSQEAFF,TGTGCCACCCAAACTACCTGGGACAGCCAGGAAGCTTTCTTT
TRBV29-1,NA,TRBJ2-1,NA,CSIEETIGNERFF,TGCAGCATTGAAGAGACCATTGGCAATGAGCGGTTCTTC
TRBV29-1,NA,TRBJ2-5,TRBD2,CSLSGRAVETQYF,TGCAGCCTTAGTGGGAGGGCCGTTGAGACCCAGTACTTC
TRBV4-1,NA,TRBJ2-7,TRBD2,CASNQDGGTRGINEQYF,TGCGCCAGCAACCAAGATGGAGGGACTAGAGGGATTAACGAGCAGTACTTC
TRBV29-1,once,TRBJ2-3,NA,CSVEGVGDTRYF,TGCAGCGTAGAAGGGGTAGGAGATACGCGGTATTTT
TRBV7-2,once,TRBJ2-1,NA,CASSYEGLSNYNEQFF,TGTGCCAGCAGCTACGAAGGACTATCCAACTACAATGAGCAGTTCTTC
TRBV11-2,NA,TRBJ2-2,NA,CASSTNTRELFF,TGTGCCAGCAGCACAAATACCCGGGAGCTGTTCTTT
TRBV14,NA,TRBJ2-5,NA,CASSRDHASEFQETKYF,TGTGCCAGCAGCAGAGACCACGCCTCGGAGTTCCAAGAGACCAAGTACTTC
TRBV7-8,NA,TRBJ2-3,NA,CASRDRARTDTQYF,TGTGCCAGCAGGGACAGAGCTAGAACAGATACGCAGTATTTT
TRBV29-1,NA,TRBJ2-7,NA,CDVGEGAYEQYF,TGCGACGTCGGGGAGGGGGCCTACGAGCAGTACTTC
TRBV20-1,many,TRBJ2-1,TRBD2,CSARDAGGSYNEQFF,TGCAGTGCTAGAGATGCGGGAGGTAGTTACAATGAGCAGTTCTTC
TRBV4-1,NA,TRBJ2-7,NA,CVSSPDRSSRSYEQYF,TGCGTCAGCAGCCCCGACCGGTCGAGCAGATCTTACGAGCAGTACTTC
TRBV4-1,NA,TRBJ2-1,NA,CASSQVSSSPGGQFF,TGCGCCAGCAGCCAAGTTTCTAGCAGCCCAGGGGGGCAATTCTTC